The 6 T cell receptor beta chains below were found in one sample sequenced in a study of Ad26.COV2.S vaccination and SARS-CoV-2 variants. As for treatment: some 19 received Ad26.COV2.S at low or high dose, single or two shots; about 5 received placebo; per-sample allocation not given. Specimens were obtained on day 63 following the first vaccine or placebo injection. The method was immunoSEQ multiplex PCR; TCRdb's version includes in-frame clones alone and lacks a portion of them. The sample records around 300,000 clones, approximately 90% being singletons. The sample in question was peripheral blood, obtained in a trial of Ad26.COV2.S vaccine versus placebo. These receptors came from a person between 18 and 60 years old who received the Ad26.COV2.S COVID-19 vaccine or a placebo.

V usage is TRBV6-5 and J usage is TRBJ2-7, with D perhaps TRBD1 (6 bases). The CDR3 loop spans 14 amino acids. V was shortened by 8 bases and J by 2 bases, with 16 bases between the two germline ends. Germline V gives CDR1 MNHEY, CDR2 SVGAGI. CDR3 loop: CASWAGAIPYEQYF. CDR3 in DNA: TGTGCCAGCTGGGCAGGGGCGATCCCCTACGAGCAGTACTTC.

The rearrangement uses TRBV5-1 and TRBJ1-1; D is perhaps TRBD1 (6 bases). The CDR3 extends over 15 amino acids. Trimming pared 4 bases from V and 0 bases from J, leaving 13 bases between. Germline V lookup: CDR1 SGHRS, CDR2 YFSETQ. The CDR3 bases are TGCGCCAGCAGCGTACAGGGTAGTATGAACACTGAAGCTTTCTTT. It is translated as CASSVQGSMNTEAFF.

Here the CDR3 reads CASSPMNTEAFF. In nucleotides, the CDR3 is TGTGCCAGTAGTCCTATGAACACTGAAGCTTTCTTT. The chain uses TRBV19 and TRBJ1-1; D is ambiguous. V lost 5 bases to trimming and J lost 0 bases, with 4 bases between them. Germline CDR1 LNHDA, CDR2 SQIVND (reference sequence). The CDR3 is 12 amino acids.

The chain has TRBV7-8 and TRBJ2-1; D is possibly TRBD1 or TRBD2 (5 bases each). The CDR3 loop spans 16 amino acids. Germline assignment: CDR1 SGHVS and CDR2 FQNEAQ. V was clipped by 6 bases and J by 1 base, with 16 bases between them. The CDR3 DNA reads TGTGCCAGCAGATACGGGGCCGGGGCTTCCTACAATGAGCAGTTCTTC. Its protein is CASRYGAGASYNEQFF.

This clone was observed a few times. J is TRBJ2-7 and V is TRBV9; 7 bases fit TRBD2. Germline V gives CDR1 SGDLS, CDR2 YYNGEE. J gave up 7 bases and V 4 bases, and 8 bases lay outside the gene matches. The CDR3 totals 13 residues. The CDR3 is CASSQSGAGEQYF. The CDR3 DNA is TGTGCCAGCAGCCAAAGCGGGGCGGGGGAGCAGTACTTC.

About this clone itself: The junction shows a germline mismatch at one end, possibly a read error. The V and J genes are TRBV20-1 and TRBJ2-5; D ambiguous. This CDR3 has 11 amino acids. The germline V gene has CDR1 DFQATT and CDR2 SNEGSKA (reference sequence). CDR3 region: CSATGGETQYF. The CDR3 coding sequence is TGCAGCGCTACGGGTGGAGAGACCCAGTACTTC.